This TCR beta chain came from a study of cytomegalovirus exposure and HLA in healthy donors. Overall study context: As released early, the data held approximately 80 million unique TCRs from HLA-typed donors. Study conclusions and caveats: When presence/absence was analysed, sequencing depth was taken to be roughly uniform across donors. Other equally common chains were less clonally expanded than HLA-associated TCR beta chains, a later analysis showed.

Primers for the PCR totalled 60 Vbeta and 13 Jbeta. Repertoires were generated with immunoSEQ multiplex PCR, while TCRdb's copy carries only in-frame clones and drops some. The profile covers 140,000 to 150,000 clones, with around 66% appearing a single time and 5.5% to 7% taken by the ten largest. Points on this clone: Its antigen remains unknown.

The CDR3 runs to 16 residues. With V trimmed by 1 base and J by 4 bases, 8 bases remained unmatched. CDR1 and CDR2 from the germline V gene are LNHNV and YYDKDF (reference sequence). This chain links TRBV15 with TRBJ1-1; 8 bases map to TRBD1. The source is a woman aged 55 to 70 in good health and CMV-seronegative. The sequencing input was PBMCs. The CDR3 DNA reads TGTGCCACCAGCAGAGGCCACCAGGGGGCGGTCACTGAAGCTTTCTTT. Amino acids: CATSRGHQGAVTEAFF.